These 23 T cell receptor beta chains were sequenced from one sample in a study of vaccination and CD4 T cells after COVID-19. Regarding treatment: approximately 9-day PBMC culture with coronavirus spike peptide pools or control peptides (ViraFEST assay). Sequence data for DNA of cultured CD4+ T cells were generated by the Oncomine TCR Beta short-read assay. TCRdb analysed the PCR reads with MiXCR anew, one entry per CDR3 protein. The sample holds about 15,000 distinct CDR3 sequences, about 57% seen once. Their cognate antigens are unknown. Sequenced: CD4+ T cells from blood, cultured in vitro. These receptors were collected from a human donor who had recovered from COVID-19.

The V gene is TRBV14, the J gene TRBJ2-7, with 11 bases that match TRBD2. Germline V CDR1 and CDR2: SGHDN, FVKESK. The V and J ends lost 1 base and 2 bases, in that order; junction bases with no gene match: 1. The CDR3 loop spans 15 amino acids. DNA for the CDR3: TGTGCCAGCAGCCAAGGACTAGCGGGGCCCTACGAGCAGTACTTC. It yields the protein CASSQGLAGPYEQYF.

This chain links TRBV5-1 with TRBJ1-1; no definite D call. Trimming took 7 bases from V and 3 from J, leaving 13 bases between them. CDR1 and CDR2 (germline): SGHRS, YFSETQ. The CDR3 spans 13 residues. In DNA, the CDR3 is TGCGCCAGCCATTTGGAGGGTTACACTGAAGCTTTCTTT. It is translated as CASHLEGYTEAFF. Together with reference TRBV5-1 and TRBJ1-1, the CDR3 gives the full variable domain: KAGVTQTPRYLIKTRGQQVTLSCSPISGHRSVSWYQQTPGQGLQFLFEYFSETQRNKGNFPGRFSGRQFSNSRSEMNVSTLELGDSALYLCASHLEGYTEAFFGQGTRLTVV.

This clonotype was counted only a few times. The rearrangement joins TRBV15 to TRBJ2-7; the match to TRBD2 covers 7 bases. Per the germline V gene, CDR1 is LNHNV and CDR2 is YYDKDF (reference sequence). This CDR3 spans 14 amino acids. V trimming: 1 base; J trimming: 0 bases; junction bases outside the gene matches: 0. The CDR3 sequence: CATSRAGGSYEQYF. The CDR3 nucleotides are TGTGCCACCAGCAGAGCGGGAGGCTCCTACGAGCAGTACTTC.

The chain combines TRBV15 with TRBJ2-3; a possible D gene is TRBD2 (6 bases). Trimming took off 5 bases at V and 7 bases at J, with 10 bases between the two ends. Looked up from germline, CDR1 is LNHNV and CDR2 is YYDKDF (reference sequence). This CDR3 comprises 12 residues. CDR3: CATSGRGYTQYF. DNA of the CDR3: TGTGCCACCAGCGGCCGGGGGTATACGCAGTATTTT.

This clonotype was detected only a few times. This chain joins TRBV27 and TRBJ2-2, with D possibly matching TRBD2 (7 bases). From germline, CDR1 is MNHEY and CDR2 SMNVEV (reference sequence). The CDR3 is 14 residues long. Trimming cost V 7 bases and J 6 bases, with 15 bases left between them. The CDR3 spells CASTWTRGAGELFF. In DNA form, the CDR3 reads TGTGCCAGCACCTGGACTAGGGGGGCCGGGGAGCTGTTTTTT.

This rearrangement joins TRBV5-4 to TRBJ2-3, with 7 bases that match TRBD2. The germline CDR1 and CDR2 sequences are SGHNT and YYREEE (reference sequence). J gave up 0 bases and V 4 bases, and 5 bases lay outside the gene matches. The length of the CDR3 is 15 residues. The CDR3 coding sequence is TGTGCCAGCAGCACATGGGGGGGAAGCACAGATACGCAGTATTTT. Translation: CASSTWGGSTDTQYF.

The V and J genes are TRBV12-3 or TRBV12-4 and TRBJ1-2, with 9 bases that match TRBD1. The CDR3 length is 15 residues. The trim removed 3 bases at V and 3 bases at J, leaving 5 bases unmatched. The CDR3 sequence is CASSFGTGLYYGYTF. CDR3 coding DNA: TGTGCCAGCAGTTTCGGGACAGGGTTATACTATGGCTACACCTTC.

This rearrangement joins TRBV5-1 to TRBJ1-3; D might be TRBD1 (5 bases). Trimming cost V 3 bases and J 4 bases, with 20 bases left between them. Germline loops: CDR1 SGHRS, CDR2 YFSETQ. This CDR3 contains 17 residues. The CDR3, as DNA: TGCGCCAGCAGCTCCCGTGGGGCGGGCCCCGGGGGAAACACCATATATTTT. Amino acid sequence: CASSSRGAGPGGNTIYF. Full variable domain (remainder filled in from reference TRBV5-1 and TRBJ1-3): KAGVTQTPRYLIKTRGQQVTLSCSPISGHRSVSWYQQTPGQGLQFLFEYFSETQRNKGNFPGRFSGRQFSNSRSEMNVSTLELGDSALYLCASSSRGAGPGGNTIYFGEGSWLTVV.

V gene TRBV27 combines with J gene TRBJ2-7; a possible D gene is TRBD2 (6 bases). Per germline, CDR1 MNHEY and CDR2 SMNVEV (reference sequence). V gave up 5 bases and J gave up 2 bases, with 16 bases separating them. The CDR3 has 15 amino acids. The CDR3 nucleotides are TGTGCCAGCAGTCTACGGGATAGCGGAGCCTACGAGCAGTACTTC. This sequence encodes CASSLRDSGAYEQYF.

Sample share makes this clonotype medium-sized. J is TRBJ1-5 and V is TRBV19; 11 bases align to TRBD1. V lost 4 bases to trimming and J lost 9 bases; unmatched junction nucleotides: 11. The CDR3 length is 16 residues. Per germline, CDR1 LNHDA and CDR2 SQIVND (reference sequence). CDR3 loop: CASSTRTGGRFGPQHF. DNA of the CDR3: TGTGCCAGTAGTACCAGGACAGGGGGCCGGTTTGGGCCCCAGCATTTT.

The J gene is TRBJ2-7, the V gene TRBV19; possible D gene TRBD1, 6 bases. V lost 4 bases and J lost 5, with 21 bases in between. Looked up from germline, CDR1 is LNHDA and CDR2 is SQIVND (reference sequence). This CDR3 spans 16 amino acids. The CDR3, as DNA: TGTGCCAGTAGTACCCTAACGGGGCAGGGGTGGAACGAGCAGTACTTC. Its protein is CASSTLTGQGWNEQYF.

The genes are TRBV6-1 and TRBJ1-2, with a possible D match to TRBD1 (5 bases). The CDR3 runs to 16 residues. Germline V gene lookup returns CDR1 MNHNS and CDR2 SASEGT. Trimming removed 4 bases from V and 4 bases from J, with 19 bases in between. The CDR3 sequence: CASSAPSGIARYGYTF. As DNA, the CDR3 is TGTGCCAGCAGTGCCCCCTCAGGGATTGCACGCTATGGCTACACCTTC.

The genes are TRBV21-1 and TRBJ1-6. TRBV21-1 is noted as a pseudogene. The CDR3 consists of 12 residues. The CDR3 protein is CASSNRQGPLHF. CDR3 sequence (DNA): TGTGCCAGCAGCAACCGGCAAGGACCCCTCCACTTT.

The chain is built from TRBV30 and TRBJ1-2, with no clear D. Germline loops: CDR1 GTSNPN, CDR2 SVGIG (reference sequence). The length of the CDR3 is 13 residues. The V and J ends lost 0 bases and 4 bases respectively, with 9 bases between them. The CDR3 is CAWSVESSYGYTF. In nucleotides, the CDR3 is TGTGCCTGGAGTGTTGAGTCCTCCTATGGCTACACCTTC.

The chain recombines TRBV30 with TRBJ1-1, with D possibly TRBD1 on 6 matching bases. The CDR3 totals 11 residues. Germline V gene data show CDR1 as GTSNPN and CDR2 as SVGIG (reference sequence). V lost 1 base and J lost 8, with 8 bases in between. The CDR3 DNA is TGTGCCTGGAGTGGAAGGGGGGAAGCTTTCTTT. Translating gives CAWSGRGEAFF.

The rearrangement joins TRBV10-3 to TRBJ2-2; 8 positions match TRBD1. V was pared by 10 bases and J by 5 bases, with 6 bases of the junction left unmatched. The V gene's germline CDR1 is ENHRY and CDR2 SYGVKD. The CDR3 spans 13 residues. The chain's CDR3 is CASSGGRTGELFF. The CDR3 region has the DNA TGTGCCAGTTCAGGGGGCAGGACCGGGGAGCTGTTTTTT.

This chain links TRBV19 with TRBJ1-5; no clear D. This CDR3 has 14 amino acids. The germline V gene has CDR1 LNHDA and CDR2 SQIVND (reference sequence). The V and J ends lost 0 bases and 7 bases respectively, with 10 bases between them. CDR3 DNA: TGTGCCAGTAGTATAGAGGCGGGAAGGCAGCCCCAGCATTTT. Its translation is CASSIEAGRQPQHF.

J is TRBJ2-1 and V is TRBV7-8; D is possibly TRBD1 or TRBD2 (5 bases each). CDR1 is SGHVS and CDR2 is FQNEAQ in the germline V gene. V shed 3 bases and J shed 6 bases, with 12 bases lying between them. The CDR3 runs to 14 residues. CDR3: CASSLRGGLNEQFF. The CDR3, as DNA: TGTGCCAGCAGCTTGAGGGGCGGGCTCAATGAGCAGTTCTTC. Filled out from reference TRBV7-8 and TRBJ2-1, the complete variable domain reads GAGVSQSPRYKVAKRGQDVALRCDPISGHVSLFWYQQALGQGPEFLTYFQNEAQLDKSGLPSDRFFAERPEGSVSTLKIQRTQQEDSAVYLCASSLRGGLNEQFFGPGTRLTVL.

This clonotype was picked up a small number of times. The CDR3, as DNA: TGCAGTGCTAGACGAGGACAGGGCACTGAAGCTTTCTTT. Protein sequence: CSARRGQGTEAFF. The chain couples TRBV20-1 to TRBJ1-1; 8 bases align to TRBD1. CDR3 size: 13 residues. Germline V gene lookup returns CDR1 DFQATT and CDR2 SNEGSKA (reference sequence). J was trimmed by 4 bases and V by 2 bases; bases with no gene match: 3.

The chain links TRBV28 to TRBJ1-6, with no clear D. Germline V gives CDR1 MDHEN, CDR2 SYDVKM. Trimming left V 7 bases short and J 4 bases short, with 8 bases between. The CDR3 has 13 amino acids. For the CDR3, the DNA is TGTGCCAGCACAGCTTCGTATAATTCACCCCTCCACTTT. This encodes CASTASYNSPLHF.

The sample holds a few counts of this clonotype. The V call is TRBV10-3, the J call TRBJ2-2; D is undetermined. The CDR3 covers 13 residues. Deletions cut 3 bases from V and 1 base from J, with 3 bases between. Germline assignment: CDR1 ENHRY and CDR2 SYGVKD. The CDR3 bases are TGTGCCATCAGTGATGGGAACACCGGGGAGCTGTTTTTT. Translation gives CAISDGNTGELFF.

This clonotype showed up just once. This chain joins TRBV19 and TRBJ2-1, with D uncertain. Germline V CDR1 and CDR2: LNHDA, SQIVND (reference sequence). The CDR3 loop spans 14 amino acids. Trimming left V 8 bases short and J 2 bases short, with 13 bases between. The chain's CDR3 is CASPENYAYNEQFF. The DNA of the CDR3 is TGTGCCAGTCCGGAGAACTATGCCTACAATGAGCAGTTCTTC.

CDR3 amino acids: CASSKGRIAPLAFF. The CDR3 DNA reads TGTGCCAGCAGCAAGGGCAGGATAGCGCCCCTGGCTTTCTTT. This chain links TRBV21-1 with TRBJ1-1; the table's D call, TRBD1, was not checked against the DNA. TRBV21-1 is a listed pseudogene. The CDR3 has 14 residues.